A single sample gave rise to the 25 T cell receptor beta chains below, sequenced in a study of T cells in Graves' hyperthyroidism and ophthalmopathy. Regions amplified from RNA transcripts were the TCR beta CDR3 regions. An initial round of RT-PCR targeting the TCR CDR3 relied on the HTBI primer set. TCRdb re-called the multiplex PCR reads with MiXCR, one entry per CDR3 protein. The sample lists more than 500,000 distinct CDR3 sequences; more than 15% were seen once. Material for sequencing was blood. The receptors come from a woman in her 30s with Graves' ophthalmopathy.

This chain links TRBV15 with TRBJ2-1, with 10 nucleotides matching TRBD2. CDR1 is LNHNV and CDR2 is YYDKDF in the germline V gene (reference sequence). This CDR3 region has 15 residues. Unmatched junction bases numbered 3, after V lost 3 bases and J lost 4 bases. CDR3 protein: CATSSRTSGYNEQFF. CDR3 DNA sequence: TGTGCCACCAGCAGCCGGACTAGCGGATACAATGAGCAGTTCTTC. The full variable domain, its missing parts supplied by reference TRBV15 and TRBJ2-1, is DAMVIQNPRYQVTQFGKPVTLSCSQTLNHNVMYWYQQKSSQAPKLLFHYYDKDFNNEADTPDNFQSRRPNTSFCFLDIRSPGLGDTAMYLCATSSRTSGYNEQFFGPGTRLTVL.

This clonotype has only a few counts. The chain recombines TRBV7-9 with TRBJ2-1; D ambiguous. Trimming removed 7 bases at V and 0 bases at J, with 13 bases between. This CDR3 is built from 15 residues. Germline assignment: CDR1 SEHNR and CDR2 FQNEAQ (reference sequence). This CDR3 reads CASIPTKSSYNEQFF. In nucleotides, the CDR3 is TGTGCCAGCATCCCGACGAAGAGCTCCTACAATGAGCAGTTCTTC.

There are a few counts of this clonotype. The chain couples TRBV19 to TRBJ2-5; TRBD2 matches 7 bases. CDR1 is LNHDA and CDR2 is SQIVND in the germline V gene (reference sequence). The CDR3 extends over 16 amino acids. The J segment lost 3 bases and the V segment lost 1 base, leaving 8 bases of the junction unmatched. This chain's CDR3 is CASSIGARESEETQYF. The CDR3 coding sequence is TGTGCCAGTAGTATAGGGGCGCGGGAGTCGGAAGAGACCCAGTACTTC.

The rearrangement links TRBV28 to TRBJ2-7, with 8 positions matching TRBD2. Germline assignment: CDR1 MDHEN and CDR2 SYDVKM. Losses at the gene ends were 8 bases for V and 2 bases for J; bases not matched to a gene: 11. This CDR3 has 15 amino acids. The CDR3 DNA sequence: TGTGCCAGCCGGAGAGGCGGGAGGTGGCCCTACGAGCAGTACTTC. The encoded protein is CASRRGGRWPYEQYF.

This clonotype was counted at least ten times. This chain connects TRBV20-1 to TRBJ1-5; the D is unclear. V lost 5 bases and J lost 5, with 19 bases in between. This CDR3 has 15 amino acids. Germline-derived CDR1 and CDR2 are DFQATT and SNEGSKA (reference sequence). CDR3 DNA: TGCAGTGCTCTTGCCCTGGGAGCCGGGGATCAGCCCCAGCATTTT. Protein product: CSALALGAGDQPQHF.

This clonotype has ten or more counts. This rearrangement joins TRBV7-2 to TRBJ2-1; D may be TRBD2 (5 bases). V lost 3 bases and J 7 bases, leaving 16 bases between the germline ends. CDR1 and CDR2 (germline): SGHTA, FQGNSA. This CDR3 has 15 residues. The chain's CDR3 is CASSLRLPGGNEQFF. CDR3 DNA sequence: TGTGCCAGCAGCTTGAGACTACCGGGTGGTAATGAGCAGTTCTTC.

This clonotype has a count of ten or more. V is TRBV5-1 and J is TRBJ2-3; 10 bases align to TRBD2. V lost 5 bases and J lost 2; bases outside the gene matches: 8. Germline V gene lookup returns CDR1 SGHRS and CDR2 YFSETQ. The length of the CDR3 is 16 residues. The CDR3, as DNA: TGCGCCAGCAGTCCCGGGACTAGCGCTTTCACAGATACGCAGTATTTT. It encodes CASSPGTSAFTDTQYF. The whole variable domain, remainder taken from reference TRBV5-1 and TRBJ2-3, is KAGVTQTPRYLIKTRGQQVTLSCSPISGHRSVSWYQQTPGQGLQFLFEYFSETQRNKGNFPGRFSGRQFSNSRSEMNVSTLELGDSALYLCASSPGTSAFTDTQYFGPGTRLTVL.

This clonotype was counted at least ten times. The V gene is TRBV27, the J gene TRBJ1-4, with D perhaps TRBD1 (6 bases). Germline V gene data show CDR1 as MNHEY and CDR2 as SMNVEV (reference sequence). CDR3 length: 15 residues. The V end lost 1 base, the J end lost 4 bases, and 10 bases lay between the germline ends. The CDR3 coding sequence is TGTGCCAGCAGTTTATTTTCAGGGGATAATGAAAAACTGTTTTTT. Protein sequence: CASSLFSGDNEKLFF.

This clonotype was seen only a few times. The CDR3 nucleotides are TGTGCCAGCTCACCAGTTTCCGGGGTCTACGAGCAGTACTTC. This gives the protein CASSPVSGVYEQYF. The V gene is TRBV18, the J gene TRBJ2-7; TRBD2 is a possible D gene (5 bases). Germline values: CDR1 KGHSH, CDR2 LQKENI. The CDR3 contains 14 residues. Deletions cut 2 bases from V and 3 bases from J, with 11 bases between.

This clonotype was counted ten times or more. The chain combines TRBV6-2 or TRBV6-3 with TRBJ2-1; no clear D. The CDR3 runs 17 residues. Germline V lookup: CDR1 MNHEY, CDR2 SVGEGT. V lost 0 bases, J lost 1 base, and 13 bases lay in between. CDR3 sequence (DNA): TGTGCCAGCAGTTACTCGATAGGTCTGAGGTCCTACAATGAGCAGTTCTTC. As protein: CASSYSIGLRSYNEQFF.

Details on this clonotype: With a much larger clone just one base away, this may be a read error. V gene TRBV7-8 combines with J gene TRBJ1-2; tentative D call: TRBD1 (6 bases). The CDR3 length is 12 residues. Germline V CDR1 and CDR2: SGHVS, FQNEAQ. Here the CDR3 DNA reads TGTGCCAGCAGCGACTACAGGGATGGCTGCACCTTC. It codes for CASSDYRDGCTF.

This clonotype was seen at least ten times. Here the CDR3 reads CASSPSRGFRLADNNEQFF. DNA for the CDR3: TGTGCCAGCAGTCCCTCGAGGGGTTTCAGGCTAGCGGACAACAATGAGCAGTTCTTC. This chain joins TRBV12-3 or TRBV12-4 and TRBJ2-1; TRBD2 aligns across 7 bases. J lost 5 bases, V lost 5 bases, and 21 bases had no gene match. The CDR3 runs 19 residues.

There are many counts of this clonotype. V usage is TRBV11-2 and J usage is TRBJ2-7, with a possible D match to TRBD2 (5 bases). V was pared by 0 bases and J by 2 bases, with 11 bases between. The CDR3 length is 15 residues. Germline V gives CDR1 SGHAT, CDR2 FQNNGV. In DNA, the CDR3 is TGTGCCAGCAGCTTAGAAAGCACGGGGACCTACGAGCAGTACTTC. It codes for CASSLESTGTYEQYF. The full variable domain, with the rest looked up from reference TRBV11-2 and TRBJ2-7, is EAGVAQSPRYKIIEKRQSVAFWCNPISGHATLYWYQQILGQGPKLLIQFQNNGVVDDSQLPKDRFSAERLKGVDSTLKIQPAKLEDSAVYLCASSLESTGTYEQYFGPGTRLTVT.

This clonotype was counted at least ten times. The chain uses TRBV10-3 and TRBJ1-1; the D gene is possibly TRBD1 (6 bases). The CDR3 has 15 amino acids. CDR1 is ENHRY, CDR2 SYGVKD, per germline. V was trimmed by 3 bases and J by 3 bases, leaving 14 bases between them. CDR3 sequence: CAISDSSGDDTEAFF. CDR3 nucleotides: TGTGCCATCAGTGATTCCTCAGGGGATGACACTGAAGCTTTCTTT.

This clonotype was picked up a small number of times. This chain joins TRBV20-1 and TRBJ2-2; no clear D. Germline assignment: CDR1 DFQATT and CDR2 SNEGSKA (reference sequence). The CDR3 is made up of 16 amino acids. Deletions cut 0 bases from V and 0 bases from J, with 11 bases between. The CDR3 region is CSAREETRANTGELFF. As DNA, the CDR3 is TGCAGTGCTAGAGAGGAGACTCGAGCGAACACCGGGGAGCTGTTTTTT.

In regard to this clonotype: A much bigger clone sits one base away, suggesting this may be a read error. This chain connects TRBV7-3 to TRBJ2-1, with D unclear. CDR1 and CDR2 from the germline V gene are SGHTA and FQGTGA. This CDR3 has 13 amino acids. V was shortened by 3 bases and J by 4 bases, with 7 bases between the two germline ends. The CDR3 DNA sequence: TGTGCCAGCAGCTTCGAGGCGTACAATGAGCAGTTCTTC. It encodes CASSFEAYNEQFF.

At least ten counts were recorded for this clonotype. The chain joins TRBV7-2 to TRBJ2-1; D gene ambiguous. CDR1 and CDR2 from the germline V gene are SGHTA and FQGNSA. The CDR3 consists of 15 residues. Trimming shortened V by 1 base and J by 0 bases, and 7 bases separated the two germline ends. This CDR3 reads CASSLDSSSYNEQFF. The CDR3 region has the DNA TGTGCCAGCAGCTTAGACAGTAGCTCCTACAATGAGCAGTTCTTC.

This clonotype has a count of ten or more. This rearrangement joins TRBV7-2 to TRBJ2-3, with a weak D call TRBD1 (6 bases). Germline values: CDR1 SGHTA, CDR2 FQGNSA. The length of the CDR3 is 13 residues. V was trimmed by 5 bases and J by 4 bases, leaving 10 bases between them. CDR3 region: CASSTAGADTQYF. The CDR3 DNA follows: TGTGCCAGCAGCACGGCAGGGGCAGATACGCAGTATTTT.

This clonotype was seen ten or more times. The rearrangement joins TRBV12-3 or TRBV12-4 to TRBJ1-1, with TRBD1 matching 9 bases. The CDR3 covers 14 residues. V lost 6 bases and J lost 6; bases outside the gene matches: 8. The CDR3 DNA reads TGTGCCAGCAGCACCGGGACAGGGTTTCCTGAAGCTTTCTTT. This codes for CASSTGTGFPEAFF.

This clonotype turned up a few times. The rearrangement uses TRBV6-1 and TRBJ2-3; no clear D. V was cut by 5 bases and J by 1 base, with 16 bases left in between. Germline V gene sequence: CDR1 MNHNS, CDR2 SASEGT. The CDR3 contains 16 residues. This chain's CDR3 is CASSYVGPAGTDTQYF. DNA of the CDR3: TGTGCCAGCAGTTATGTGGGCCCCGCAGGCACAGATACGCAGTATTTT.

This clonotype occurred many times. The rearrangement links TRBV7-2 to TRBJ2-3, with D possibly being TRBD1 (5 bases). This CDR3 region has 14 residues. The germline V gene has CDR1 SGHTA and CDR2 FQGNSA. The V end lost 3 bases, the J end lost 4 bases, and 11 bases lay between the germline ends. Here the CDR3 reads CASSFYKGADTQYF. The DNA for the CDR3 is TGTGCCAGCAGCTTTTATAAAGGGGCAGATACGCAGTATTTT.

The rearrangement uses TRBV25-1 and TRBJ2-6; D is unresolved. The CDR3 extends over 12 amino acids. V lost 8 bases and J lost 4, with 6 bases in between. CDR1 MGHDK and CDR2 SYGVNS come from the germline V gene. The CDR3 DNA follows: TGTGCCAGCGTGGCAGGGGCCAACGTCCTGACTTTC. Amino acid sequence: CASVAGANVLTF. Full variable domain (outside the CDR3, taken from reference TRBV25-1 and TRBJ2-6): EADIYQTPRYLVIGTGKKITLECSQTMGHDKMYWYQQDPGMELHLIHYSYGVNSTEKGDLSSESTVSRIRTEHFPLTLESARPSHTSQYLCASVAGANVLTFGAGSRLTVL.

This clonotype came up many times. DNA for the CDR3: TGTGCCACCAGTGATGCGGGGACAGGGGGCGCGAACACCGGGGAGCTGTTTTTT. Its translation is CATSDAGTGGANTGELFF. The genes are TRBV24-1 and TRBJ2-2; TRBD1 matches at 12 bases. J gave up 0 bases and V 3 bases, and 4 bases lay outside the gene matches. In germline, CDR1 is KGHDR, CDR2 SFDVKD. The CDR3 is 18 amino acids.

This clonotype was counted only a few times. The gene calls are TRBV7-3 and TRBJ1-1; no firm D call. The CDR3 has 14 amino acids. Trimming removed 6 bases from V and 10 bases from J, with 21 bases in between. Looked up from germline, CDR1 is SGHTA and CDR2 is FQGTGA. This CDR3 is CASSVGGRRVSAFF. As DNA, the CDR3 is TGTGCCAGCAGTGTAGGTGGACGGAGGGTTTCAGCTTTCTTT. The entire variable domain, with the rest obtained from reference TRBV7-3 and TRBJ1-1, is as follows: GAGVSQTPSNKVTEKGKYVELRCDPISGHTALYWYRQSLGQGPEFLIYFQGTGAADDSGLPNDRFFAVRPEGSVSTLKIQRTERGDSAVYLCASSVGGRRVSAFFGQGTRLTVV.

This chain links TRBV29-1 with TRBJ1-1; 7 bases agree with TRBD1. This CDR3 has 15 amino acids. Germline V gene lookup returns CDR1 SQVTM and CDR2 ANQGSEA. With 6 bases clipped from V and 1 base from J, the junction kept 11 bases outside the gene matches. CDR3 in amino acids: CSVPNPRTGNTEAFF. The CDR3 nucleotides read TGCAGCGTCCCGAACCCCCGGACAGGGAACACTGAAGCTTTCTTT.